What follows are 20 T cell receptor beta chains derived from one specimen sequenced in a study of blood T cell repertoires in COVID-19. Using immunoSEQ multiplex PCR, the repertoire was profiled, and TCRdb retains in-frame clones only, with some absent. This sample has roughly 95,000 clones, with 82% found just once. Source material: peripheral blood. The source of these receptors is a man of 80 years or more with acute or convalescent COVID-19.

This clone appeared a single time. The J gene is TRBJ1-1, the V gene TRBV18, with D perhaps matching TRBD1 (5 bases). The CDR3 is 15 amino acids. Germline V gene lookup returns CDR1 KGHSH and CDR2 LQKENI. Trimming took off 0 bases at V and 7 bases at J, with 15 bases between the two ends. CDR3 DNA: TGTGCCAGCTCACCACCAACCAGGGCTTCGAATGAAGCTTTCTTT. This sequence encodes CASSPPTRASNEAFF.

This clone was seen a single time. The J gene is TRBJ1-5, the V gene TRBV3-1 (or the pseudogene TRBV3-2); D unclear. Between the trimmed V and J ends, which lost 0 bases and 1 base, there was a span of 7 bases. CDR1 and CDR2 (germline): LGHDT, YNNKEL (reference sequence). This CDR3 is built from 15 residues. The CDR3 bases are TGTGCCAGCAGCCAAGACTCCAGAAGCAATCAGCCCCAGCATTTT. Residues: CASSQDSRSNQPQHF.

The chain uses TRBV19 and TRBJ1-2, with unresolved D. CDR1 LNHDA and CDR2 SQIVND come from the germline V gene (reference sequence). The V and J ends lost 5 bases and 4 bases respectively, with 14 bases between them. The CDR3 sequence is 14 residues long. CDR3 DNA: TGTGCCAGTAGTGATGGCCCGCGGCCCTATGGCTACACCTTC. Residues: CASSDGPRPYGYTF.

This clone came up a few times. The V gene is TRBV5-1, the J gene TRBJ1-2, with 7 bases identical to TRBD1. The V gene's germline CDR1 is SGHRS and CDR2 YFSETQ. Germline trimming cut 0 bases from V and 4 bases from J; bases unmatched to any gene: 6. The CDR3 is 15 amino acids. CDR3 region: CASSLAVGTAYGYTF. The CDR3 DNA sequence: TGCGCCAGCAGCTTGGCGGTCGGGACAGCCTATGGCTACACCTTC. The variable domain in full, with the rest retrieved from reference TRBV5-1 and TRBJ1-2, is KAGVTQTPRYLIKTRGQQVTLSCSPISGHRSVSWYQQTPGQGLQFLFEYFSETQRNKGNFPGRFSGRQFSNSRSEMNVSTLELGDSALYLCASSLAVGTAYGYTFGSGTRLTVV.

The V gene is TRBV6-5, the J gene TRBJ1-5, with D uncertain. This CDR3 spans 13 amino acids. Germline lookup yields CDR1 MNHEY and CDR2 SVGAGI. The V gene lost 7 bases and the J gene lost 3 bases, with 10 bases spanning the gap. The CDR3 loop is CASTPRINQPQHF. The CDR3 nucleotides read TGTGCCAGCACCCCCAGAATCAATCAGCCCCAGCATTTT.

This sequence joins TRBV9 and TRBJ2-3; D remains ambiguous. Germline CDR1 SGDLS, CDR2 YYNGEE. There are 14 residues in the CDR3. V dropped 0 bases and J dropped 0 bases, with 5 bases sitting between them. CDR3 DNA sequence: TGTGCCAGCAGCGTAGCACAAAGCACAGATACGCAGTATTTT. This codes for CASSVAQSTDTQYF.

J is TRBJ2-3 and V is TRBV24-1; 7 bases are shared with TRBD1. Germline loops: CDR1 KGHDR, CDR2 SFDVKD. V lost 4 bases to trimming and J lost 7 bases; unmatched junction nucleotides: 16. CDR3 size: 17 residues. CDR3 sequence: CATSDDTGAPRAYTQYF. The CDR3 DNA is TGTGCCACCAGTGACGATACAGGGGCCCCCCGCGCTTATACGCAGTATTTT.

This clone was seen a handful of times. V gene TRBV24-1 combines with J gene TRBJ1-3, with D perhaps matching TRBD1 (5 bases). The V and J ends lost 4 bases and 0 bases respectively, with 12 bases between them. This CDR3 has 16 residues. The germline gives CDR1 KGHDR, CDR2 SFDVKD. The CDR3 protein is CATSESGTGSGNTIYF. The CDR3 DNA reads TGTGCCACCAGTGAAAGCGGGACCGGCTCTGGAAACACCATATATTTT.

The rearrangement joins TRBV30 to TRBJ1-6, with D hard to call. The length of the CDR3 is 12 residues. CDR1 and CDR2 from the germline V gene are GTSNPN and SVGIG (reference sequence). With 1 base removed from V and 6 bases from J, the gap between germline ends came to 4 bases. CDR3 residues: CAWSGSNSPLHF. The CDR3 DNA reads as TGTGCCTGGAGTGGCAGTAATTCACCCCTCCACTTT.

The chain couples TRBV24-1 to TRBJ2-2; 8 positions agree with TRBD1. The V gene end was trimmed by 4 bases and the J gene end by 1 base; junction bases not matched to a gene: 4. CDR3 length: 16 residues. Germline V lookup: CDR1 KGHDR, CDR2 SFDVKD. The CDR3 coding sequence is TGTGCCACCAGTGAACGAGGACAGGGGAACACCGGGGAGCTGTTTTTT. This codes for CATSERGQGNTGELFF.

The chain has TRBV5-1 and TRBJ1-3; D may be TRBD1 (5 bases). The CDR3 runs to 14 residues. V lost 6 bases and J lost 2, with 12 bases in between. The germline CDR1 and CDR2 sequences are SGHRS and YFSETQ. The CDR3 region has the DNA TGCGCCAGCACCCCGGGGGGAGCTGGAAACACCATATATTTT. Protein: CASTPGGAGNTIYF. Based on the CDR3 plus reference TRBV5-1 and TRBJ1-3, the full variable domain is KAGVTQTPRYLIKTRGQQVTLSCSPISGHRSVSWYQQTPGQGLQFLFEYFSETQRNKGNFPGRFSGRQFSNSRSEMNVSTLELGDSALYLCASTPGGAGNTIYFGEGSWLTVV.

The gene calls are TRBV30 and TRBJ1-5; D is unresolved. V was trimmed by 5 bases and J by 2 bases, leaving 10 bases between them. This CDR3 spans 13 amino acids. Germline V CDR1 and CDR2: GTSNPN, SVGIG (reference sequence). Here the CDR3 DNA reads TGTGCCTGGGGACTGGGAGGCAATCAGCCCCAGCATTTT. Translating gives CAWGLGGNQPQHF. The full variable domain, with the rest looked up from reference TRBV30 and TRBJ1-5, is SQTIHQWPATLVQPVGSPLSLECTVEGTSNPNLYWYRQAAGRGLQLLFYSVGIGQISSEVPQNLSASRPQDRQFILSSKKLLLSDSGFYLCAWGLGGNQPQHFGDGTRLSIL.

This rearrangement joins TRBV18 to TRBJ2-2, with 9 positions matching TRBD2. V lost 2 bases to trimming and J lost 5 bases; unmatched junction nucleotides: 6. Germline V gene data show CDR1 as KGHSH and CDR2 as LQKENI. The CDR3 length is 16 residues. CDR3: CASSPAGGPRTGELFF. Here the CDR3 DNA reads TGTGCCAGCTCACCAGCGGGGGGGCCGAGGACCGGGGAGCTGTTTTTT.

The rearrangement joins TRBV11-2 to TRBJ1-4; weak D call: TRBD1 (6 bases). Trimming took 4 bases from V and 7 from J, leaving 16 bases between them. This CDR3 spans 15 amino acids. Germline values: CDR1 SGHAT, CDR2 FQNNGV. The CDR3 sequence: CASSSYRARAEKLFF. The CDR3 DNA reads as TGTGCCAGCAGCTCCTACAGGGCTCGGGCTGAAAAACTGTTTTTT.

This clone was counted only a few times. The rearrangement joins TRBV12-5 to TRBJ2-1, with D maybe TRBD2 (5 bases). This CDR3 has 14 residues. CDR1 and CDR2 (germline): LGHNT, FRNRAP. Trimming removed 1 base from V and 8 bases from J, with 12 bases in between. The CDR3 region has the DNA TGTGCTAGTGGTTTGGGGACCCCGAGGGATGAGCAGTTCTTC. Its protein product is CASGLGTPRDEQFF.

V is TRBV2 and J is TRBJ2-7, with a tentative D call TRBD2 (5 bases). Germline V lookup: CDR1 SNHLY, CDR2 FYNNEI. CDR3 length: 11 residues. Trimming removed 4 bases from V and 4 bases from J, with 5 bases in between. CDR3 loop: CASSAGYEQYF. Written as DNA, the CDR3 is TGTGCCAGCAGTGCGGGATACGAGCAGTACTTC.

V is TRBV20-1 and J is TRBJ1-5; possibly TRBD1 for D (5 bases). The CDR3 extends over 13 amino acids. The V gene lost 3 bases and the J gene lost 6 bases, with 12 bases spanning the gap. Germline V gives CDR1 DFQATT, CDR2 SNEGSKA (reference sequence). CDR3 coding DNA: TGCAGTGCTAGTAAGCAGGGCACTCAGCCCCAGCATTTT. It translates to CSASKQGTQPQHF.

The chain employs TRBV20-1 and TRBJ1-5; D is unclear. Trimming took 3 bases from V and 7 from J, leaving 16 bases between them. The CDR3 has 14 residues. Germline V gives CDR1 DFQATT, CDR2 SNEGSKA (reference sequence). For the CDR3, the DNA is TGCAGTGCTAGTAGACCGACTACGGGGCAGCCCCAGCATTTT. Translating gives CSASRPTTGQPQHF.

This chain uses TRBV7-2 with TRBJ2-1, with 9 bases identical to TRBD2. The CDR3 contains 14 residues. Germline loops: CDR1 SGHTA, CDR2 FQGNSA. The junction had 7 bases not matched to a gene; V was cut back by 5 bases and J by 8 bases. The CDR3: CASSGPSGVDEQFF. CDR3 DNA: TGTGCCAGCAGCGGCCCTAGCGGGGTCGATGAGCAGTTCTTC.

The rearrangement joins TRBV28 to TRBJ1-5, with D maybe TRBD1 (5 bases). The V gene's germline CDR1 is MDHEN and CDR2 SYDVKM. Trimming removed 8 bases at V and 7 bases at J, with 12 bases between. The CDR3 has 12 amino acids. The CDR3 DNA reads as TGTGCCAGCTTGGTTAGGGGCCAGCCCCAGCATTTT. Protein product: CASLVRGQPQHF.